This T cell receptor beta chain was sequenced for a study of T cell changes during pregnancy in multiple sclerosis. Measured with immunoSEQ multiplex PCR; TCRdb has only the in-frame clones, and not every one. The table lists some 41,000 clones, approximately 90% of them singletons, with over 1.1% in the top ten. Trimming pared 7 bases from V and 6 bases from J, leaving 7 bases between. The germline V gene encodes CDR1 SNHLY and CDR2 FYNNEI. CDR3 length equals 11 residues. This clone was seen just once. The chain joins TRBV2 to TRBJ2-1, with D unclear. This TCR came from a female donor with multiple sclerosis, enrolled in a pregnancy study. The specimen sequenced was PBMCs (not recorded whether the cells were cultured). The CDR3 reads CASIFGNEQFF. The CDR3, as DNA: TGTGCCAGCATATTTGGCAATGAGCAGTTCTTC.